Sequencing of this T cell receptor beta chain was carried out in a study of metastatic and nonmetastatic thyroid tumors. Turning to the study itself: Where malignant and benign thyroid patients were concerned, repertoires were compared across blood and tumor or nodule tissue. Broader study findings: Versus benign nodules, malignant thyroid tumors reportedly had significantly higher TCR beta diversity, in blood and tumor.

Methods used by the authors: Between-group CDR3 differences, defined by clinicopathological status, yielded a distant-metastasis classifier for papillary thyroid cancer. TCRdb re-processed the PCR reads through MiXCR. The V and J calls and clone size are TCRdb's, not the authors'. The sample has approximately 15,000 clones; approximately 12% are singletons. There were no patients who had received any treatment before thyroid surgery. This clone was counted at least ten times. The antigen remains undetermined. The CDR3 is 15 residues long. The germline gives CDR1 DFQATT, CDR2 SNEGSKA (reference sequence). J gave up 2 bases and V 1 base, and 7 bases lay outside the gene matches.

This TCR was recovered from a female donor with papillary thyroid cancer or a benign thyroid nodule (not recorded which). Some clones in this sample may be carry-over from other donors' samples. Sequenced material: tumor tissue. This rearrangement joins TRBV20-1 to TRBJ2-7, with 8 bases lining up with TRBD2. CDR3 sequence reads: CSARGPAGVPYEQYF. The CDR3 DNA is TGCAGTGCTAGAGGCCCAGCGGGGGTTCCCTACGAGCAGTACTTC.